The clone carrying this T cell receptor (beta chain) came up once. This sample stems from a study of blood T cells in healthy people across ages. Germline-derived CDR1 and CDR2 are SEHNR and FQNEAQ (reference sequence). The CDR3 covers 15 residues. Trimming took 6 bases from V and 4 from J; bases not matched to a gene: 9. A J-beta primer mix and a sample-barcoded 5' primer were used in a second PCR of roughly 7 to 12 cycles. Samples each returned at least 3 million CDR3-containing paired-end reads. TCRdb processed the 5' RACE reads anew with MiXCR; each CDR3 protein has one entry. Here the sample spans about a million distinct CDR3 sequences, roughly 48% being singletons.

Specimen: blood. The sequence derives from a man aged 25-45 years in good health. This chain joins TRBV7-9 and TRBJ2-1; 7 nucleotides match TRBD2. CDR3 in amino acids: CASRSSGLQYNEQFF. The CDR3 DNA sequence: TGTGCCAGCAGGTCTAGCGGACTACAGTACAATGAGCAGTTCTTC.